Given below is one T cell receptor beta chain in context. Its target is not known. The entry originates in a study of OX40 agonist ivuxolimab in advanced cancers. Study-wide context: Ivuxolimab, an antibody acting as an agonist of OX40 (CD134), was used to treat patients. Patients in dose escalation had liver, melanoma, kidney or head and neck cancers. Overall study results and limits: Partial responders dosed at 0.1-3.0 mg/kg displayed clonal expansion ranking among the lowest.

Sequenced by immunoSEQ multiplex PCR; TCRdb stores in-frame clones only, minus some. The data contain 9,500 to 12,000 clones, about 82% of them singletons. V lost 5 bases, J lost 10 bases, and 8 bases stayed unmatched. The CDR3 spans 14 residues. CDR1 is SGHNT and CDR2 is YYREEE in the germline V gene (reference sequence). The rearrangement joins TRBV5-4 to TRBJ1-6; 8 bases agree with TRBD1. The starting material was CD4+ or CD8+ T cells sorted from blood, obtained in a trial of the OX40 agonist ivuxolimab. The receptor's source is an adult with an advanced solid tumor such as melanoma, head and neck, liver or kidney cancer. Here the CDR3 reads CASSFTGGSSPLHF. The DNA of the CDR3 is TGTGCCAGCAGTTTCACAGGGGGTTCCTCACCCCTCCACTTT.